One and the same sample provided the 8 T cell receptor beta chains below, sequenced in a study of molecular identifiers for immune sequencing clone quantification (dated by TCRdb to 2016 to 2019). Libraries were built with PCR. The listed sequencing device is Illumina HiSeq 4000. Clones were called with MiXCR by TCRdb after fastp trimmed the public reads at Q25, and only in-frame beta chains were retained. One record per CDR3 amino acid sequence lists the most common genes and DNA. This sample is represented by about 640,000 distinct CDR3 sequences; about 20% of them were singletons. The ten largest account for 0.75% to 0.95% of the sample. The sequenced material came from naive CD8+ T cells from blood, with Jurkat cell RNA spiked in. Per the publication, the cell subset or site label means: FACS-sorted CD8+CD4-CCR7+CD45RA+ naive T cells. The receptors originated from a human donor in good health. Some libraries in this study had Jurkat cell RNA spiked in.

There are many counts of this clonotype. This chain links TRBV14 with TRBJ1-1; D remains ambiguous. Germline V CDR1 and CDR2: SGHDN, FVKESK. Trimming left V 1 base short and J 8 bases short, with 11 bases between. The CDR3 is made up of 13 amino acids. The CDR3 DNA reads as TGTGCCAGCAGCCAAGTTGGAGCGACGGAAGCTTTCTTT. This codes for CASSQVGATEAFF.

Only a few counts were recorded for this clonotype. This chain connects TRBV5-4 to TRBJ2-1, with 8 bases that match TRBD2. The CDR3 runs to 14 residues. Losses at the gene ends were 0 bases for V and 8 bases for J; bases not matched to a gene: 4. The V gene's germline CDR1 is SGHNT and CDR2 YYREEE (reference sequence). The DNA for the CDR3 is TGTGCCAGCAGCTTGGATGGTAGCGGGGATGAGCAGTTCTTC. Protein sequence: CASSLDGSGDEQFF.

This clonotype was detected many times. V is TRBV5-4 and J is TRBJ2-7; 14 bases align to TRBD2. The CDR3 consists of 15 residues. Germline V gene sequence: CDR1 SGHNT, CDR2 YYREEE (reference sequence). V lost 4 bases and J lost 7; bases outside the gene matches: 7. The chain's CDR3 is CASSRTSGRPGEQYF. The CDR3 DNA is TGTGCCAGCAGCCGGACTAGCGGGAGGCCGGGTGAGCAGTACTTC.

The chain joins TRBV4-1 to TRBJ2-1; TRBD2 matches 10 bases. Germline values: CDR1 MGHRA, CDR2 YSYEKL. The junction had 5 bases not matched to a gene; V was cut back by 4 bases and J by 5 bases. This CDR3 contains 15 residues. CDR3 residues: CASSLTSGNNNEQFF. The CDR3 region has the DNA TGCGCCAGCAGCCTAACTAGCGGGAATAACAATGAGCAGTTCTTC.

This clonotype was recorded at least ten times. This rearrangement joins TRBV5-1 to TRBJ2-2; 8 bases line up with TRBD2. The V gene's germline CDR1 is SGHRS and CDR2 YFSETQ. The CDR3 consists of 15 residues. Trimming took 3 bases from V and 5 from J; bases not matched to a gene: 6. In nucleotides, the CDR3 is TGCGCCAGCAGCTGGGGACTAGAGTCAACCGGGGAGCTGTTTTTT. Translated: CASSWGLESTGELFF.

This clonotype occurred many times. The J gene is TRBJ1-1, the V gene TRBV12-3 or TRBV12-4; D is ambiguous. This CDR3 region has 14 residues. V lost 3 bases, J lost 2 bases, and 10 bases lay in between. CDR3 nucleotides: TGTGCCAGCAGTTTTGGGATTCAAAACACTGAAGCTTTCTTT. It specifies CASSFGIQNTEAFF.

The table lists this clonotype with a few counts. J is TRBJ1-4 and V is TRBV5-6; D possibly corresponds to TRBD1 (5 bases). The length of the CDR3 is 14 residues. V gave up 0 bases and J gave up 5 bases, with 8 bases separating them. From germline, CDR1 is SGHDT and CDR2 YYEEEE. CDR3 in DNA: TGTGCCAGCAGCTTGGTAGGGGTGAATGAAAAACTGTTTTTT. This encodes CASSLVGVNEKLFF.

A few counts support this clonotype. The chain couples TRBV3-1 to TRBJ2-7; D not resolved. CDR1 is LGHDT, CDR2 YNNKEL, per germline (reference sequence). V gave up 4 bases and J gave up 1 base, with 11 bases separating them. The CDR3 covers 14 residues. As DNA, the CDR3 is TGTGCCAGCAGCCCTAGTCGGGCATCCTACGAGCAGTACTTC. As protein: CASSPSRASYEQYF.